Listed here are 8 T cell receptor beta chains from one sample, sequenced in a study of T cells in Graves' hyperthyroidism and ophthalmopathy. There were TCR beta CDR3 regions amplified from RNA transcripts. In the first-round RT-PCR of the TCR CDR3, the HTBI primer set was used. TCRdb itself ran the multiplex PCR reads through MiXCR, one entry per CDR3 protein. This table has fewer than 650,000 distinct CDR3 sequences, about 45% appearing once. The sequenced material came from peripheral blood or thyroid tissue (not recorded which). These receptors all stem from an adult woman with Graves' disease, either hyperthyroidism or ophthalmopathy (not recorded which).

This chain joins TRBV29-1 and TRBJ1-2; 7 bases align to TRBD1. Germline V gene sequence: CDR1 SQVTM, CDR2 ANQGSEA. V lost 6 bases to trimming and J lost 3 bases; unmatched junction nucleotides: 13. CDR3 size: 15 residues. The CDR3 is CSVNKPGTAYYGYTF. CDR3 coding DNA: TGCAGCGTCAACAAACCCGGGACAGCGTACTATGGCTACACCTTC.

The rearrangement joins TRBV7-9 to TRBJ2-5; TRBD1 or TRBD2 may be the D gene (5 bases each). The CDR3 sequence is 15 residues long. Trimming took 5 bases from V and 4 from J, leaving 17 bases between them. The V gene's germline CDR1 is SEHNR and CDR2 FQNEAQ (reference sequence). The CDR3 spells CASSPPGPTGETQYF. The CDR3 region has the DNA TGTGCCAGCAGCCCCCCGGGACCGACTGGAGAGACCCAGTACTTC. The entire variable domain, with the rest obtained from reference TRBV7-9 and TRBJ2-5, is as follows: DTGVSQNPRHKITKRGQNVTFRCDPISEHNRLYWYRQTLGQGPEFLTYFQNEAQLEKSRLLSDRFSAERPKGSFSTLEIQRTEQGDSAMYLCASSPPGPTGETQYFGPGTRLLVL.

This clonotype occurred once. The chain employs TRBV29-1 and TRBJ1-4; 8 nucleotides line up with TRBD1. With 2 bases clipped from V and 3 bases from J, the junction kept 2 bases outside the gene matches. This CDR3 has 14 amino acids. Germline loops: CDR1 SQVTM, CDR2 ANQGSEA. In DNA form, the CDR3 reads TGCAGCGTTGAACAGGGGGCGGCTAATGAAAAACTGTTTTTT. Residues: CSVEQGAANEKLFF.

The chain recombines TRBV9 with TRBJ2-1, with 10 nucleotides matching TRBD2. The CDR3 length is 15 residues. CDR1 and CDR2 from the germline V gene are SGDLS and YYNGEE. J was trimmed by 8 bases and V by 3 bases; bases with no gene match: 8. Here the CDR3 DNA reads TGTGCCAGCAGCGGGCTAGCGGGAGAACGGGATGAGCAGTTCTTC. As protein: CASSGLAGERDEQFF.

This clonotype came up many times. The CDR3 DNA sequence: TGTGCCAGCAGTTTGGTTACTGGAGGAATTGGCGAGCAGTACTTC. Protein: CASSLVTGGIGEQYF. This chain connects TRBV12-3 or TRBV12-4 to TRBJ2-7, with a weak D call TRBD2 (5 bases). V lost 3 bases and J 6 bases, leaving 18 bases between the germline ends. There are 15 residues in the CDR3.

V usage is TRBV7-2 and J usage is TRBJ1-1; D uncertain. The germline gives CDR1 SGHTA, CDR2 FQGNSA. The CDR3 runs 14 residues. Trimming removed 5 bases from V and 4 bases from J, with 14 bases in between. CDR3 in amino acids: CASSLNGIGTEAFF. The DNA for the CDR3 is TGTGCCAGCAGCCTGAACGGGATCGGCACTGAAGCTTTCTTT.

This clonotype has ten or more counts. This sequence joins TRBV20-1 and TRBJ1-6; D is ambiguous. The CDR3 runs 13 residues. Trimming stripped 6 bases from V and 0 bases from J, with 6 bases between. The germline gives CDR1 DFQATT, CDR2 SNEGSKA (reference sequence). CDR3: CSARSSYNSPLHF. The CDR3, as DNA: TGCAGTGCCAGAAGCTCCTATAATTCACCCCTCCACTTT.

The chain couples TRBV29-1 to TRBJ2-7, with TRBD2 matching over 11 bases. The CDR3 has 13 amino acids. Trimming took 8 bases from V and 7 from J; bases not matched to a gene: 10. Germline CDR1 SQVTM, CDR2 ANQGSEA. In DNA, the CDR3 is TGCAGCCCAGGGGGTGGGACTAGCGGTGAGCAGTACTTC. It translates to CSPGGGTSGEQYF.